These T cell receptor beta chains were read from a single sample in a study of response to subunit inactivated influenza vaccine. TCRdb called the RT-PCR reads again in MiXCR, with one record for every CDR3 protein. Of a few hundred thousand distinct CDR3 sequences listed, approximately 11% are singletons. Source: PBMCs from blood, taken roughly 48 days after vaccination. The source is a man aged 50-59 years who received an inactivated influenza vaccine. Both conserved end residues are part of each CDR3. The order of the fields is D gene, J gene, clone size, V gene, CDR3 protein, CDR3 DNA. D genes are given only for firm matches. For some rows the clone size is stated as once, few or many, or as a class when expanded; others skip it.

d_call: -; j_call: TRBJ2-3; clone_size: -; v_call: TRBV4-1; cdr3_aa: CASSPRDRSTDTQYF; cdr3_nt: TGCGCCAGCAGCCCACGTGACAGAAGCACAGATACGCAGTATTTT
d_call: -; j_call: TRBJ2-7; clone_size: -; v_call: TRBV7-2; cdr3_aa: CASSPRDFQYEQYF; cdr3_nt: TGTGCCAGCAGCCCCCGGGACTTTCAATACGAGCAGTACTTC
d_call: -; j_call: TRBJ2-1; clone_size: once; v_call: TRBV4-3; cdr3_aa: CASSQVHRTENEQFF; cdr3_nt: TGCGCCAGCAGCCAAGTTCACCGGACTGAGAATGAGCAGTTCTTC
d_call: TRBD2; j_call: TRBJ2-3; clone_size: -; v_call: TRBV20-1; cdr3_aa: CSAPLAKLTDTQYF; cdr3_nt: TGCAGTGCCCCACTAGCGAAACTCACAGATACGCAGTATTTT
d_call: -; j_call: TRBJ2-1; clone_size: many; v_call: TRBV5-1; cdr3_aa: CASSLGPGLDNEQFF; cdr3_nt: TGCGCCAGCAGCTTGGGTCCGGGTCTCGACAATGAGCAGTTCTTC
d_call: -; j_call: TRBJ2-1; clone_size: -; v_call: TRBV7-9; cdr3_aa: CASSEPGYNEQFF; cdr3_nt: TGTGCCAGCAGCGAACCGGGCTACAATGAGCAGTTCTTC
d_call: -; j_call: TRBJ2-1; clone_size: many; v_call: TRBV7-9; cdr3_aa: CASSFGGGPYNEQFF; cdr3_nt: TGTGCCAGCAGCTTCGGGGGCGGCCCCTACAATGAGCAGTTCTTC
d_call: TRBD2; j_call: TRBJ2-1; clone_size: -; v_call: TRBV11-2; cdr3_aa: CASSFRSGSNSPYNEQFF; cdr3_nt: TGTGCCAGCAGCTTCCGTAGCGGGAGCAATTCACCCTACAATGAGCAGTTCTTC
d_call: TRBD1; j_call: TRBJ2-1; clone_size: -; v_call: TRBV6-2/TRBV6-3; cdr3_aa: CASSYEGQSYNEQFF; cdr3_nt: TGTGCCAGCAGTTACGAGGGACAGTCCTACAATGAGCAGTTCTTC
d_call: -; j_call: TRBJ1-1; clone_size: few; v_call: TRBV6-1; cdr3_aa: CASRVDRLYTEAFF; cdr3_nt: TGTGCCAGCAGGGTTGACAGACTATACACTGAAGCTTTCTTT
d_call: -; j_call: TRBJ2-1; clone_size: few; v_call: TRBV24-1; cdr3_aa: CATSDLAGPNEQFF; cdr3_nt: TGTGCCACCAGTGATTTGGCAGGGCCCAATGAGCAGTTCTTC
d_call: -; j_call: TRBJ2-3; clone_size: few; v_call: TRBV21-1; cdr3_aa: CASSERLALRADTQYF; cdr3_nt: TGTGCCAGCAGCGAGAGACTAGCCCTACGGGCAGATACGCAGTATTTT
d_call: -; j_call: TRBJ2-3; clone_size: -; v_call: TRBV6-2/TRBV6-3; cdr3_aa: CASSGPLLGTRGTDTQYF; cdr3_nt: TGTGCCAGCAGCGGACCGCTTCTTGGGACCCGCGGCACAGATACGCAGTATTTT
d_call: TRBD2; j_call: TRBJ2-3; clone_size: once; v_call: TRBV7-9; cdr3_aa: CASSFSRGGGDTQYF; cdr3_nt: TGTGCCAGCAGCTTCAGCCGGGGGGGGGGAGATACGCAGTATTTT
d_call: -; j_call: TRBJ1-5; clone_size: few; v_call: TRBV6-2/TRBV6-3; cdr3_aa: CASSLWRDQPQHF; cdr3_nt: TGTGCCAGCAGTTTATGGAGGGATCAGCCCCAGCATTTT
d_call: TRBD1; j_call: TRBJ2-3; clone_size: few; v_call: TRBV20-1; cdr3_aa: CSAGGRDSSTDTQYF; cdr3_nt: TGCAGTGCCGGAGGCCGGGACAGTAGCACAGATACGCAGTATTTT
d_call: -; j_call: TRBJ2-1; clone_size: -; v_call: TRBV20-1; cdr3_aa: CSARVAARLNEQFF; cdr3_nt: TGCAGTGCTAGAGTAGCGGCGCGGCTAAATGAGCAGTTCTTC
d_call: -; j_call: TRBJ2-1; clone_size: many; v_call: TRBV7-2; cdr3_aa: CASSFRGGMYNEQFF; cdr3_nt: TGTGCCAGCAGCTTTCGAGGGGGGATGTACAATGAGCAGTTCTTC
d_call: TRBD2; j_call: TRBJ2-3; clone_size: few; v_call: TRBV24-1; cdr3_aa: CATSENRGGSRADTQYF; cdr3_nt: TGTGCCACCAGTGAAAACCGCGGGGGTTCCAGGGCAGATACGCAGTATTTT
d_call: -; j_call: TRBJ2-2; clone_size: many; v_call: TRBV12-3/TRBV12-4; cdr3_aa: CASSFMYYTGELFF; cdr3_nt: TGTGCCAGCAGCTTCATGTATTACACCGGGGAGCTGTTTTTT
d_call: -; j_call: TRBJ1-1; clone_size: -; v_call: TRBV10-3; cdr3_aa: CAISETLGTGNTEAFF; cdr3_nt: TGTGCCATCAGTGAGACACTGGGGACGGGGAACACTGAAGCTTTCTTT
d_call: -; j_call: TRBJ1-1; clone_size: -; v_call: TRBV20-1; cdr3_aa: CSASWTNTEAFF; cdr3_nt: TGCAGTGCTAGCTGGACGAACACTGAAGCTTTCTTT
d_call: TRBD1; j_call: TRBJ2-5; clone_size: few; v_call: TRBV20-1; cdr3_aa: CSARDRKQGAWETQYF; cdr3_nt: TGCAGTGCTAGAGACAGAAAACAGGGGGCTTGGGAGACCCAGTACTTC
d_call: TRBD2; j_call: TRBJ2-2; clone_size: few; v_call: TRBV6-4; cdr3_aa: CATSTSANTGELFF; cdr3_nt: TGTGCCACCTCGACTAGCGCGAACACCGGGGAGCTGTTTTTT
d_call: TRBD1; j_call: TRBJ1-1; clone_size: -; v_call: TRBV4-2; cdr3_aa: CASSQYLDRGTEAFF; cdr3_nt: TGTGCCAGCAGCCAGTACCTGGACAGGGGAACTGAAGCTTTCTTT
d_call: -; j_call: TRBJ2-1; clone_size: few; v_call: TRBV24-1; cdr3_aa: CATAGRNGYEQFF; cdr3_nt: TGTGCCACGGCCGGAAGGAATGGGTATGAGCAGTTCTTC
d_call: -; j_call: TRBJ2-1; clone_size: few; v_call: TRBV3-1; cdr3_aa: CASSPQGADEQFF; cdr3_nt: TGTGCCAGCAGCCCCCAAGGGGCCGATGAGCAGTTCTTC
d_call: TRBD2; j_call: TRBJ2-2; clone_size: many; v_call: TRBV13; cdr3_aa: CASSSPSGRRAGELFF; cdr3_nt: TGTGCCAGCAGCTCGCCCAGCGGGAGGAGAGCCGGGGAGCTGTTTTTT
d_call: -; j_call: TRBJ2-5; clone_size: -; v_call: TRBV10-3; cdr3_aa: CAISESRAETQYF; cdr3_nt: TGTGCCATCAGTGAGTCCAGGGCGGAGACCCAGTACTTC
d_call: TRBD1; j_call: TRBJ2-7; clone_size: many; v_call: TRBV20-1; cdr3_aa: CSANRDRTYEQYF; cdr3_nt: TGCAGTGCTAACCGGGACAGAACCTACGAGCAGTACTTC
d_call: TRBD1; j_call: TRBJ2-4; clone_size: few; v_call: TRBV4-3; cdr3_aa: CASSRLGQGLNIQYF; cdr3_nt: TGCGCCAGCAGCCGGTTGGGACAGGGCTTAAACATTCAGTACTTC
d_call: -; j_call: TRBJ2-7; clone_size: -; v_call: TRBV7-2; cdr3_aa: CASSLVEGTTSYEQYF; cdr3_nt: TGTGCCAGCAGCTTAGTAGAGGGAACCACCTCTTACGAGCAGTACTTC
d_call: -; j_call: TRBJ2-7; clone_size: -; v_call: TRBV20-1; cdr3_aa: CSARAYEQYF; cdr3_nt: TGCAGTGCTAGAGCCTACGAGCAGTACTTC
d_call: TRBD1; j_call: TRBJ2-4; clone_size: -; v_call: TRBV7-2; cdr3_aa: CASSPGQGADIQYF; cdr3_nt: TGTGCCAGCAGCCCGGGACAGGGGGCCGACATTCAGTACTTC
d_call: -; j_call: TRBJ2-5; clone_size: many; v_call: TRBV12-3/TRBV12-4; cdr3_aa: CASSLKGWENQETQYF; cdr3_nt: TGTGCCAGCAGTTTAAAGGGGTGGGAGAACCAAGAGACCCAGTACTTC
d_call: TRBD2; j_call: TRBJ2-1; clone_size: many; v_call: TRBV9; cdr3_aa: CASSVTSGSDGEQFF; cdr3_nt: TGTGCCAGCAGCGTAACCAGCGGGAGTGATGGTGAGCAGTTCTTC
d_call: -; j_call: TRBJ1-6; clone_size: -; v_call: TRBV9; cdr3_aa: CASSVGSSYNSPLHF; cdr3_nt: TGTGCCAGCAGCGTAGGGAGCTCCTATAATTCACCCCTCCACTTT
d_call: -; j_call: TRBJ2-5; clone_size: many; v_call: TRBV20-1; cdr3_aa: CSAYNRGTQYF; cdr3_nt: TGCAGTGCTTATAATAGGGGTACCCAGTACTTC
d_call: -; j_call: TRBJ2-4; clone_size: few; v_call: TRBV7-2; cdr3_aa: CASSPKVDTYIQYF; cdr3_nt: TGTGCCAGCAGCCCAAAAGTAGACACGTACATTCAGTACTTC
d_call: -; j_call: TRBJ2-4; clone_size: -; v_call: TRBV12-3/TRBV12-4; cdr3_aa: CASSLTGQGKNIQYF; cdr3_nt: TGTGCCAGCAGTTTAACGGGTCAGGGCAAAAACATTCAGTACTTC
d_call: -; j_call: TRBJ1-5; clone_size: many; v_call: TRBV20-1; cdr3_aa: CSARVGPSIGQPQHF; cdr3_nt: TGCAGTGCTAGAGTTGGCCCCAGTATTGGCCAGCCCCAGCATTTT
d_call: -; j_call: TRBJ2-6; clone_size: -; v_call: TRBV7-2; cdr3_aa: CASSLAWAGPVLTF; cdr3_nt: TGTGCCAGCAGCTTAGCTTGGGCCGGACCCGTCCTGACTTTC
d_call: TRBD1; j_call: TRBJ1-2; clone_size: few; v_call: TRBV3-1; cdr3_aa: CASSQTTGGSNGYTF; cdr3_nt: TGTGCCAGCAGCCAAACAACAGGGGGCTCGAATGGCTACACCTTC
d_call: -; j_call: TRBJ2-5; clone_size: -; v_call: TRBV7-2; cdr3_aa: CASSLAGWTKETQYF; cdr3_nt: TGTGCCAGCAGCTTAGCCGGGTGGACTAAAGAGACCCAGTACTTC
d_call: -; j_call: TRBJ1-3; clone_size: many; v_call: TRBV10-3; cdr3_aa: CAISGQGNTIYF; cdr3_nt: TGTGCCATCAGCGGACAGGGAAACACCATATATTTT
d_call: -; j_call: TRBJ1-4; clone_size: -; v_call: TRBV5-6; cdr3_aa: CASASTLGTETNEKLFF; cdr3_nt: TGTGCCAGCGCTTCCACTCTGGGCACAGAGACTAATGAAAAACTGTTTTTT
d_call: -; j_call: TRBJ2-7; clone_size: many; v_call: TRBV5-1; cdr3_aa: CASSLAMTYEQYF; cdr3_nt: TGCGCCAGCAGCTTGGCCATGACCTACGAGCAGTACTTC